This T cell receptor beta chain was captured by sequencing in a study of blood T cell repertoires in COVID-19. As for the study in general: The cDNA or gDNA used as material had been derived from T cells, B-cell-depleted T cells, or PBMCs.

The method was immunoSEQ multiplex PCR; TCRdb's version includes in-frame clones alone and lacks a portion of them. The repertoire includes roughly 25,000 clones, roughly 88% of them detected once, and around 20% sits in the top ten. The V segment lost 5 bases and the J segment 0 bases; nucleotides outside the gene matches: 11. CDR1 is MDHEN and CDR2 is SYDVKM in the germline V gene. This CDR3 comprises 17 residues. This sequence joins TRBV28 and TRBJ1-2; 8 bases agree with TRBD1. The sample taken for sequencing was peripheral blood. The TCR comes from an older man in a cohort sampled during active COVID-19. In nucleotides, the CDR3 is TGTGCCAGCAGTCTATCAGGGGGCGGCTTGACTAACTATGGCTACACCTTC. Its protein product is CASSLSGGGLTNYGYTF.